These 8 T cell receptor beta chains share one sample of origin, sequenced in a study of shared clonotypes between healthy human individuals. Method: immunoSEQ multiplex PCR; TCRdb's copy keeps in-frame clones and lacks some. The sample has about 730,000 clones, 72% seen once; the top ten hold around 1.7%. Sequences were obtained from memory CD4+ T cells sorted from blood. Sample subset: CD45RA-negative fraction. The source of these receptors is a woman aged 25 to 45 in good health.

This chain joins TRBV29-1 and TRBJ1-2; no reliable D call. Trimming left V 3 bases short and J 8 bases short, with 16 bases between. There are 13 residues in the CDR3. Germline CDR1 SQVTM, CDR2 ANQGSEA. DNA of the CDR3: TGCAGCGTTGAGACCGGCAGCATGGGAGGCTACACCTTC. Translation: CSVETGSMGGYTF. Looking up the rest from reference TRBV29-1 and TRBJ1-2 gives the full variable domain: SAVISQKPSRDICQRGTSLTIQCQVDSQVTMMFWYRQQPGQSLTLIATANQGSEATYESGFVIDKFPISRPNLTFSTLTVSNMSPEDSSIYLCSVETGSMGGYTFGSGTRLTVV.

The J gene is TRBJ2-7, the V gene TRBV11-2; the D gene is possibly TRBD1 (6 bases). The CDR3 is 15 residues long. Trimming pared 5 bases from V and 4 bases from J, leaving 18 bases between. Germline V gene lookup returns CDR1 SGHAT and CDR2 FQNNGV. The CDR3 region is CASSQTWTDFYEQYF. CDR3 DNA sequence: TGTGCCAGCAGCCAAACCTGGACAGATTTTTACGAGCAGTACTTC.

This clone was recorded many times. This chain uses TRBV11-2 with TRBJ2-1; 13 bases agree with TRBD2. V was pared by 3 bases and J by 8 bases, with 7 bases of the junction left unmatched. The germline CDR1 and CDR2 sequences are SGHAT and FQNNGV. This CDR3 region has 16 residues. CDR3 sequence reads: CASSLGGLAGVYEQFF. In nucleotides, the CDR3 is TGTGCCAGCAGCTTGGGCGGACTAGCGGGAGTTTATGAGCAGTTCTTC.

This rearrangement joins TRBV27 to TRBJ2-7; 9 nucleotides line up with TRBD2. J gave up 13 bases and V 4 bases, and 8 bases lay outside the gene matches. Germline CDR1 is MNHEY and CDR2 is SMNVEV (reference sequence). CDR3 size: 12 residues. Here the CDR3 DNA reads TGTGCCAGCAGTTCCTGGACTAGCGAAGTATACTTC. Translating gives CASSSWTSEVYF.

As DNA, the CDR3 is TGTGCCAGCGTAGACAGGGCCCTCTCCAATCAGCCCCAGCATTTT. This codes for CASVDRALSNQPQHF. The rearrangement uses TRBV28 and TRBJ1-5; TRBD1 matches 7 bases. This CDR3 has 15 amino acids. Germline V gene lookup returns CDR1 MDHEN and CDR2 SYDVKM. V shed 8 bases, J shed 3 bases, and the junction held 10 bases outside the gene matches.

This clone has more than one count but fewer than ten. The chain employs TRBV28 and TRBJ2-1; 9 positions match TRBD2. The germline gives CDR1 MDHEN, CDR2 SYDVKM. CDR3 length: 19 amino acids. Trimming removed 4 bases from V and 5 bases from J; junction bases left unmatched: 18. This CDR3 reads CASSWPGRLAGRDHNEQFF. As DNA, the CDR3 is TGTGCCAGCAGTTGGCCGGGGAGGCTAGCGGGACGGGACCACAATGAGCAGTTCTTC.

The sample holds a few counts of this clone. This chain uses TRBV6-1 with TRBJ1-6; 7 nucleotides match TRBD1. The V and J ends lost 3 bases and 7 bases, in that order; junction bases with no gene match: 12. Germline CDR1 is MNHNS and CDR2 is SASEGT. The length of the CDR3 is 17 residues. CDR3 nucleotides: TGTGCCAGCAGTGATTCCACAGGGGAGGTTCCCAATTCACCCCTCCACTTT. This codes for CASSDSTGEVPNSPLHF.

This clone has just a few counts. The gene calls are TRBV6-5 and TRBJ2-7; possibly TRBD2 for D (6 bases). CDR3 length: 15 amino acids. Germline V gene sequence: CDR1 MNHEY, CDR2 SVGAGI. V shed 5 bases and J shed 2 bases, with 16 bases lying between them. CDR3 in DNA: TGTGCCAGCAGTCCGCCCGGGGGTGGGGCCTACGAGCAGTACTTC. Its protein is CASSPPGGGAYEQYF.